This T cell receptor (beta chain) was identified during a study of CD8 T cells in cerebrospinal fluid in Alzheimer's disease. Turning to the study itself: CSF T cell clonal expansion was assessed by plate-based nested PCR and droplet-based sequencing.

This clonotype is deemed medium-sized (0.01 to 0.1%) by its frequency. What it binds is not known. Germline V gene sequence: CDR1 SGHDN, CDR2 FVKESK. This CDR3 comprises 13 residues. Study-level results: Expanded clones of at least 3% were commoner in Alzheimer's patients than healthy subjects. The authors cautioned that cerebrospinal fluid EBV-specific TCRs do not prove EBV causes Alzheimer's.

No participant had an acute infectious disease, and all were physically fit. TCRdb re-called the 10x single-cell sequencing reads and shows each CDR3 protein once, DNA omitted. This listing includes 600 to 750 distinct CDR3 sequences. The source material was cerebrospinal fluid. The source is a human donor in good health. The V and J genes are TRBV14 and TRBJ1-1; absent DNA, TCRdb's TRBD1 call cannot be checked. The CDR3 protein is CASSRAGGAEAFF.